This T cell receptor (beta chain) was profiled in a study of cytomegalovirus exposure and HLA in healthy donors. Study-level background: Researchers previously reported finding 90 million to 120 million unique TCR beta sequences from around 200 million T cells. In terms of ancestry, the Caucasian-associated cluster contained about four fifths of the roughly 360 genotyped donors. Findings of the study overall: In a later analysis, the majority of CMV-associated beta chains seemingly showed HLA restriction. DRB1 had the most TCR associations and HLA-C the fewest, a later analysis found, with rates varying by HLA locus.

In the case of this clone: Its antigen is not identified.

The PCR ran on 60 Vbeta and 13 Jbeta primers. TCRdb keeps only in-frame clones here, not all; method: immunoSEQ multiplex PCR. The sample comprises just over 150,000 clones, around 77% of which are singletons, and about 1.4% rests with the top ten. The CDR3 extends over 12 amino acids. Germline values: CDR1 MNHNS, CDR2 SASEGT. V was pared by 3 bases and J by 7 bases, with 7 bases between. J is TRBJ1-3 and V is TRBV6-1; D unresolved. The source material was PBMCs. The sequence was obtained from a woman aged 25 to 39 in good health and CMV-seronegative. The DNA for the CDR3 is TGTGCCAGCAGTGATATCGTCAACACCATATATTTT. This codes for CASSDIVNTIYF.